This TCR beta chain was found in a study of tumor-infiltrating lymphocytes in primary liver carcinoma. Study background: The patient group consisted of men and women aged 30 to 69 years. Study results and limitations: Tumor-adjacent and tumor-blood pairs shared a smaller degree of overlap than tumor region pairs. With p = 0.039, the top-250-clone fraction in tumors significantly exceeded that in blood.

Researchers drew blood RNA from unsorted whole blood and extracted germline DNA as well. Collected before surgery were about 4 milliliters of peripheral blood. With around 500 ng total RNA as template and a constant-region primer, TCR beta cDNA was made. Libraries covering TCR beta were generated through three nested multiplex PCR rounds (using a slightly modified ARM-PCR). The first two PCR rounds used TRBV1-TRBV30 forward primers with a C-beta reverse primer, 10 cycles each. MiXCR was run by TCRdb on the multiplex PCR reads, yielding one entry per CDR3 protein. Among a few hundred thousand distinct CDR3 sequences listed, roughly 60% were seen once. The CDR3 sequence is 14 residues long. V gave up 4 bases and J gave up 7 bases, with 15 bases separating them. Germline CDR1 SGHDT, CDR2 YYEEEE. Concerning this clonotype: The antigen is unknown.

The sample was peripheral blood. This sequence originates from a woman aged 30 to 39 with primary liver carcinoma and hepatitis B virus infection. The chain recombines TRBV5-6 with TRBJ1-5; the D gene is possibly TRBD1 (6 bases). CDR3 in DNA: TGTGCCAGCAGCGATCGACAGGCGTACCAGCCCCAGCATTTT. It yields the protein CASSDRQAYQPQHF.